The 25 T cell receptor beta chains reported below all come from one sample, sequenced in a study of blood T cell repertoires in COVID-19. Sequencing used immunoSEQ multiplex PCR; TCRdb keeps in-frame clones, though not all of them. Of 200,000 to 250,000 clones listed, roughly 84% are singletons. Sequenced sample: PBMCs or T cells enriched from blood (not recorded which). These receptors all come from a woman in her forties who had recovered from COVID-19.

The gene calls are TRBV27 and TRBJ1-6, with a weak D call TRBD1 (6 bases). V dropped 1 base and J dropped 6 bases, with 13 bases sitting between them. Germline V gives CDR1 MNHEY, CDR2 SMNVEV (reference sequence). The CDR3 has 16 amino acids. The chain's CDR3 is CASSLFRGGSNSPLHF. In nucleotides, the CDR3 is TGTGCCAGCAGTTTATTTAGGGGGGGAAGTAATTCACCCCTCCACTTT.

This clone was seen a handful of times. This chain uses TRBV28 with TRBJ1-5, with 8 bases matching TRBD1. The CDR3 runs 15 residues. Unmatched junction bases numbered 5, after V lost 3 bases and J lost 4 bases. CDR1 is MDHEN, CDR2 SYDVKM, per germline. The CDR3 spells CASSFRGQGNQPQHF. The CDR3 DNA sequence: TGTGCCAGCAGTTTCCGTGGACAGGGAAATCAGCCCCAGCATTTT.

This clone has more than one count but fewer than ten. The chain couples TRBV29-1 to TRBJ1-1; unclear D gene. The CDR3 length is 10 residues. The V end lost 7 bases, the J end lost 10 bases, and 13 bases lay between the germline ends. Germline V gives CDR1 SQVTM, CDR2 ANQGSEA. The CDR3 bases are TGCAGCGCCAGGAATGGTGGAGCTTTCTTT. Protein product: CSARNGGAFF.

This chain connects TRBV4-2 to TRBJ1-4; TRBD1 is a possible D gene (6 bases). Germline V gene data show CDR1 as LGHNA and CDR2 as YNFKEQ. V lost 7 bases, J lost 10 bases, and 25 bases lay in between. This CDR3 comprises 16 residues. CDR3 sequence: CASTNSQGTNVPKLFF. The DNA of the CDR3 is TGTGCCAGCACCAACAGCCAGGGGACAAACGTCCCAAAACTGTTTTTT.

This clone was counted at least ten times. The CDR3: CSVRTPGQGRETQYF. In DNA form, the CDR3 reads TGCAGCGTTCGAACTCCGGGACAGGGCAGGGAGACCCAGTACTTC. This sequence joins TRBV29-1 and TRBJ2-5; 9 bases agree with TRBD1. The ends lost 5 bases at V and 5 bases at J; junction bases unmatched: 12. The CDR3 totals 15 residues. The germline gives CDR1 SQVTM, CDR2 ANQGSEA. Combining the CDR3 with reference TRBV29-1 and TRBJ2-5 gives the whole variable domain SAVISQKPSRDICQRGTSLTIQCQVDSQVTMMFWYRQQPGQSLTLIATANQGSEATYESGFVIDKFPISRPNLTFSTLTVSNMSPEDSSIYLCSVRTPGQGRETQYFGPGTRLLVL.

The chain has TRBV5-5 and TRBJ2-1; 7 bases are a match to TRBD2. V was clipped by 2 bases and J by 6 bases; unmatched bases: 11. Germline lookup yields CDR1 SGHKS and CDR2 YYEKEE (reference sequence). This CDR3 has 16 residues. The CDR3 sequence is CASSLAASGGSNEQFF. The CDR3 bases are TGTGCCAGCAGCTTAGCCGCTAGCGGAGGATCCAATGAGCAGTTCTTC.

The chain combines TRBV18 with TRBJ1-2; a weak D match, TRBD1 (6 bases). The CDR3 spans 17 residues. CDR1 KGHSH and CDR2 LQKENI come from the germline V gene. With 3 bases removed from V and 4 bases from J, the gap between germline ends came to 21 bases. The CDR3 protein is CASSPSPGHAAAYGYTF. CDR3 bases: TGTGCCAGCTCACCGAGTCCGGGACACGCAGCGGCCTATGGCTACACCTTC.

The chain recombines TRBV20-1 with TRBJ2-1; a weak D match, TRBD1 (5 bases). Germline CDR1 and CDR2: DFQATT and SNEGSKA (reference sequence). Trimming removed 3 bases from V and 4 bases from J, with 10 bases in between. The CDR3 contains 13 residues. CDR3 sequence reads: CSASETAYNEQFF. The CDR3 DNA is TGCAGTGCTAGTGAGACAGCATACAATGAGCAGTTCTTC.

Details on this clone: Other DNA sequences in the same sample also yield this CDR3. The rearrangement uses TRBV5-1 and TRBJ1-1; D uncertain. V shed 0 bases and J shed 1 base, with 4 bases lying between them. The CDR3 runs 13 residues. In germline, CDR1 is SGHRS, CDR2 YFSETQ. The CDR3 spells CASSLGANTEAFF. The CDR3 DNA is TGCGCCAGCAGCTTGGGCGCGAACACTGAAGCTTTCTTT.

The chain recombines TRBV19 with TRBJ2-2, with 7 bases that match TRBD2. Germline V gene lookup returns CDR1 LNHDA and CDR2 SQIVND (reference sequence). Trimming cost V 7 bases and J 3 bases; bases outside gene matches: 5. This CDR3 has 14 amino acids. The CDR3 loop is CASMAGVYTGELFF. The CDR3 bases are TGTGCCAGTATGGCGGGAGTTTACACCGGGGAGCTGTTTTTT.

A note on this clone: The sample contains more than one DNA sequence encoding this CDR3. The rearrangement uses TRBV5-1 and TRBJ1-5; D is perhaps TRBD1 (6 bases). The CDR3 spans 15 residues. Trimming took off 2 bases at V and 0 bases at J, with 9 bases between the two ends. Germline lookup yields CDR1 SGHRS and CDR2 YFSETQ. The CDR3 here is CASSLQGYSNQPQHF. The CDR3 DNA reads TGCGCCAGCAGCTTACAGGGTTATAGCAATCAGCCCCAGCATTTT.

V usage is TRBV7-2 and J usage is TRBJ2-1; a possible D gene is TRBD1 (6 bases). Germline CDR1 SGHTA, CDR2 FQGNSA. The V end lost 6 bases, the J end lost 9 bases, and 15 bases lay between the germline ends. This CDR3 is 13 amino acids long. CDR3 bases: TGTGCCAGCAGGTTAAGGGGGTTGGGTGAGCAGTTCTTC. The encoded protein is CASRLRGLGEQFF. Based on the CDR3 plus reference TRBV7-2 and TRBJ2-1, the full variable domain is GAGVSQSPSNKVTEKGKDVELRCDPISGHTALYWYRQSLGQGLEFLIYFQGNSAPDKSGLPSDRFSAERTGGSVSTLTIQRTQQEDSAVYLCASRLRGLGEQFFGPGTRLTVL.

The chain employs TRBV7-2 and TRBJ2-7, with 8 nucleotides matching TRBD2. Looked up from germline, CDR1 is SGHTA and CDR2 is FQGNSA. V gave up 3 bases and J gave up 1 base; unmatched junction bases: 5. CDR3 length: 15 residues. The CDR3 region is CASSFGSGASYEQYF. The CDR3 DNA follows: TGTGCCAGCAGCTTTGGTAGCGGGGCTTCCTACGAGCAGTACTTC.

The chain joins TRBV3-1 (or the pseudogene TRBV3-2) to TRBJ1-1, with D perhaps matching TRBD1 (6 bases). Trimming removed 10 bases from V and 3 bases from J, with 18 bases in between. The germline gives CDR1 LGHDT, CDR2 YNNKEL (reference sequence). The length of the CDR3 is 14 residues. The CDR3 coding sequence is TGTGCCACGAGCAGTATAGGGGGAGACACTGAAGCTTTCTTT. Translation gives CATSSIGGDTEAFF.

This clone has more than one count but fewer than ten. The V gene is TRBV7-2, the J gene TRBJ2-1; TRBD2 matches 8 bases. J was trimmed by 9 bases and V by 0 bases; bases with no gene match: 7. CDR3 length equals 15 residues. The germline gives CDR1 SGHTA, CDR2 FQGNSA. In DNA, the CDR3 is TGTGCCAGCAGCTTAGCTGGGACTAGTATTTCTGAGCAGTTCTTC. Protein sequence: CASSLAGTSISEQFF.

The rearrangement joins TRBV2 to TRBJ2-7; D is uncertain. Trimming removed 10 bases at V and 3 bases at J, with 16 bases between. The germline gives CDR1 SNHLY, CDR2 FYNNEI. CDR3 size: 13 residues. CDR3 in DNA: TGTGCCACCCTAGGTCCTACCAACTACGAGCAGTACTTC. It specifies CATLGPTNYEQYF. The variable domain in full, completed from reference TRBV2 and TRBJ2-7, reads EPEVTQTPSHQVTQMGQEVILRCVPISNHLYFYWYRQILGQKVEFLVSFYNNEISEKSEIFDDQFSVERPDGSNFTLKIRSTKLEDSAMYFCATLGPTNYEQYFGPGTRLTVT.

The chain uses TRBV7-2 and TRBJ1-1; D remains ambiguous. The CDR3 is made up of 12 amino acids. The V end lost 2 bases, the J end lost 2 bases, and 3 bases lay between the germline ends. Germline V gene data show CDR1 as SGHTA and CDR2 as FQGNSA. CDR3 protein: CASSLLNTEAFF. For the CDR3, the DNA is TGTGCCAGCAGCTTATTAAACACTGAAGCTTTCTTT.

V is TRBV18 and J is TRBJ2-7; a possible D gene is TRBD2 (5 bases). Trimming took off 6 bases at V and 1 base at J, with 16 bases between the two ends. This CDR3 is 15 amino acids long. The germline CDR1 and CDR2 sequences are KGHSH and LQKENI. This chain's CDR3 is CASSAAGSASYEQYF. The CDR3 DNA is TGTGCCAGCTCCGCCGCGGGCAGCGCTTCCTACGAGCAGTACTTC. The full variable domain, its missing parts supplied by reference TRBV18 and TRBJ2-7, is NAGVMQNPRHLVRRRGQEARLRCSPMKGHSHVYWYRQLPEEGLKFMVYLQKENIIDESGMPKERFSAEFPKEGPSILRIQQVVRGDSAAYFCASSAAGSASYEQYFGPGTRLTVT.

This chain links TRBV28 with TRBJ2-7; D is unresolved. Trimming shortened V by 3 bases and J by 0 bases, and 9 bases separated the two germline ends. The CDR3 extends over 14 amino acids. Germline CDR1 MDHEN, CDR2 SYDVKM. The CDR3 DNA reads TGTGCCAGCAGTTTTTTATCCGGCTCCTACGAGCAGTACTTC. It encodes CASSFLSGSYEQYF.

In this sample, this clone turned up a few times. The V and J genes are TRBV7-2 and TRBJ1-4, with no clear D. This CDR3 comprises 14 residues. Germline V lookup: CDR1 SGHTA, CDR2 FQGNSA. V lost 3 bases, J lost 4 bases, and 9 bases lay in between. CDR3 bases: TGTGCCAGCAGCTTGGGAGGGAATAATGAAAAACTGTTTTTT. Amino acids: CASSLGGNNEKLFF.

This rearrangement joins TRBV7-3 to TRBJ2-7, with a tentative D call TRBD2 (6 bases). The germline gives CDR1 SGHTA, CDR2 FQGTGA. The CDR3 runs 13 residues. Trimming removed 4 bases from V and 5 bases from J, with 12 bases in between. The CDR3: CASSSEGLDEQYF. The CDR3, as DNA: TGTGCCAGCAGCTCGGAGGGCCTCGACGAGCAGTACTTC.

The J gene is TRBJ1-1, the V gene TRBV7-2; 8 positions match TRBD1. Germline V gives CDR1 SGHTA, CDR2 FQGNSA. V gave up 3 bases and J gave up 3 bases; unmatched junction bases: 3. This CDR3 contains 14 residues. Here the CDR3 reads CASSFQGADTEAFF. DNA for the CDR3: TGTGCCAGCAGCTTTCAGGGGGCGGACACTGAAGCTTTCTTT. The variable domain in full, completed from reference TRBV7-2 and TRBJ1-1, reads GAGVSQSPSNKVTEKGKDVELRCDPISGHTALYWYRQSLGQGLEFLIYFQGNSAPDKSGLPSDRFSAERTGGSVSTLTIQRTQQEDSAVYLCASSFQGADTEAFFGQGTRLTVV.

The V and J genes are TRBV7-2 and TRBJ1-1, with D perhaps TRBD1 (5 bases). Germline CDR1 SGHTA, CDR2 FQGNSA. Deletions cut 2 bases from V and 3 bases from J, with 13 bases between. CDR3 length equals 15 residues. This CDR3 is CASSLFLGRDTEAFF. For the CDR3, the DNA is TGTGCCAGCAGCTTATTTCTAGGCAGGGACACTGAAGCTTTCTTT. Looking up the rest from reference TRBV7-2 and TRBJ1-1 gives the full variable domain: GAGVSQSPSNKVTEKGKDVELRCDPISGHTALYWYRQSLGQGLEFLIYFQGNSAPDKSGLPSDRFSAERTGGSVSTLTIQRTQQEDSAVYLCASSLFLGRDTEAFFGQGTRLTVV.

This clone came up a few times. This chain connects TRBV11-2 to TRBJ2-7; D remains unclear. V lost 0 bases, J lost 0 bases, and 9 bases lay in between. Germline assignment: CDR1 SGHAT and CDR2 FQNNGV. The CDR3 totals 15 residues. CDR3 sequence reads: CASSLDSLVSYEQYF. The CDR3 bases are TGTGCCAGCAGCTTAGATTCTCTCGTCTCCTACGAGCAGTACTTC.

The chain employs TRBV2 and TRBJ1-1, with 8 bases identical to TRBD1. The germline CDR1 and CDR2 sequences are SNHLY and FYNNEI. After removal of 6 bases from V and 1 base from J, the junction contained 7 bases not matched to a gene. The CDR3 loop spans 15 amino acids. The CDR3 nucleotides are TGTGCCAGCAGCCCGCCCGGGACAGGGAACACTGAAGCTTTCTTT. Its translation: CASSPPGTGNTEAFF.